The T cell receptor beta chain under discussion was sequenced for a study of CD8+ T cells in alopecia areata. Study background: Treated patients were given oral tofacitinib, which was dosed at 5 to 10 mg twice daily. Study-level findings and limits: Normal skin's resident alphabeta T cells are sequenced alongside lesional scalp T cells.

Peripheral blood samples and lesional scalp punch biopsies were obtained from alopecia areata patients. About this clone itself: Its antigen is unknown.

RNA was isolated and reverse transcribed to cDNA, the sequencing template. The protocol was immunoSEQ multiplex PCR, while the TCRdb copy is restricted to in-frame clones and leaves out a portion. The data contain 170,000 or so clones, 59% of them singletons. CDR3 length: 12 amino acids. The V end lost 7 bases, the J end lost 3 bases, and 13 bases lay between the germline ends. The germline CDR1 and CDR2 sequences are SQVTM and ANQGSEA. This receptor was obtained from a human donor with alopecia areata. Sequenced material: CD4+ T cells sorted from blood, taken at week 0. The chain is built from TRBV29-1 and TRBJ2-7; D gene uncertain. This CDR3 reads CSAQIHDYEQYF. The CDR3 DNA follows: TGCAGCGCCCAGATACACGACTACGAGCAGTACTTC.